The source of this T cell receptor (beta chain) is a study of blood T cell repertoires in COVID-19. The protocol was immunoSEQ multiplex PCR, while the TCRdb copy is restricted to in-frame clones and leaves out a portion. The sample carries fewer than 200,000 clones, more than 60% recorded once. The CDR3 totals 14 residues. CDR1 and CDR2 (germline): SGHTS, YDEGEE. J gave up 1 base and V 1 base, and 1 base lay outside the gene matches. The chain combines TRBV5-8 with TRBJ1-1; 7 bases fit TRBD1. The TCR sequence derives from an older man with acute or convalescent COVID-19. Sequences were obtained from peripheral blood. CDR3 DNA sequence: TGTGCCAGCAGCTTGCGGGACAGGAACACTGAAGCTTTCTTT. Translated: CASSLRDRNTEAFF.